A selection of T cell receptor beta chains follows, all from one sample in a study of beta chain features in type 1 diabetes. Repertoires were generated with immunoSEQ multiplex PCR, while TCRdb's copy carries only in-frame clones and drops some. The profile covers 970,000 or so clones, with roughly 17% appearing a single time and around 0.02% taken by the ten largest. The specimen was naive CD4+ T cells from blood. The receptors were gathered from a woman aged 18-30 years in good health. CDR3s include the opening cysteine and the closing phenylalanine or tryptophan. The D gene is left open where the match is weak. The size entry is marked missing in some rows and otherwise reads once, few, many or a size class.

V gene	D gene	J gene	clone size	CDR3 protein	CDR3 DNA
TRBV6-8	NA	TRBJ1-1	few	CASSYIGIAEGMNTEAFF	TGTGCCAGCAGTTACATTGGAATTGCGGAGGGGATGAACACTGAAGCTTTCTTT
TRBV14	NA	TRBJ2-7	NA	CASSLIGRTRYEQYF	TGTGCCAGCAGCCTCATCGGAAGGACTCGGTACGAGCAGTACTTC
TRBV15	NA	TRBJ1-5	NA	CATSRDGQRNQPQHF	TGTGCCACCAGCAGAGATGGACAGCGCAATCAGCCCCAGCATTTT
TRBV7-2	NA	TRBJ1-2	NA	CASSQDWTDYYGYTF	TGCGCCAGCAGCCAAGACTGGACGGATTACTATGGCTACACCTTC
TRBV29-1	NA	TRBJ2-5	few	CSVALGALETQYF	TGCAGCGTTGCCCTTGGCGCTCTTGAGACCCAGTACTTC
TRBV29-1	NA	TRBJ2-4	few	CSLLVGNIQYF	TGCAGTCTTCTAGTGGGGAACATTCAGTACTTC
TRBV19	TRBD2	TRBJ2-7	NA	CASSISSGQYEQYF	TGTGCCAGTAGTATCTCTAGCGGCCAATACGAGCAGTACTTC
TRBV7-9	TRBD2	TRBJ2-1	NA	CASTLTPGGLGNEQFF	TGTGCCAGCACCCTTACGCCGGGAGGGCTAGGGAATGAGCAGTTCTTC
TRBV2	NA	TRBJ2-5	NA	CASFSGSQETQYF	TGTGCCAGCTTTAGCGGATCCCAAGAGACCCAGTACTTC
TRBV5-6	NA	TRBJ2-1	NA	CASSLVGGSSYNEQFF	TGTGCCAGCAGCTTGGTTGGCGGAAGCTCCTACAATGAGCAGTTCTTC
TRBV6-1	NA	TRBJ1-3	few	CASSEWPGWNSRSSGNTIYF	TGTGCCAGCAGTGAATGGCCGGGGTGGAACAGCCGAAGCTCTGGAAACACCATATATTTT
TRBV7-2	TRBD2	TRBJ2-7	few	CASSGGLAGGTYEQYF	TGTGCCAGCAGCGGGGGACTAGCGGGAGGAACATACGAGCAGTACTTC
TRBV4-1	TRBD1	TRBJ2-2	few	CASSQAPPGQRNTGELFF	TGCGCCAGCAGCCAAGCTCCACCGGGACAGAGGAACACCGGGGAGCTGTTTTTT
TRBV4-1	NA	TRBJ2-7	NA	CASSQGPTGPPYEQYF	TGCGCCAGCAGCCAAGGGCCGACAGGTCCTCCCTACGAGCAGTACTTC
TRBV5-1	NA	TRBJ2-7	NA	CASSLASWGRTSYEQYF	TGCGCCAGCAGCTTGGCCTCCTGGGGCAGGACCTCCTACGAGCAGTACTTC
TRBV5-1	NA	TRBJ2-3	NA	CASSHKFNPTSTDTQYF	TGCGCCAGCAGCCACAAATTCAATCCTACTAGCACAGATACGCAGTATTTT
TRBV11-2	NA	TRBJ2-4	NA	CASSTDTKQNIQYF	TGTGCCAGCAGCACAGACACGAAACAAAACATTCAGTACTTC
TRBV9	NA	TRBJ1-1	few	CASSVRDMNTEAFF	TGTGCCAGCAGCGTTAGGGATATGAACACTGAAGCTTTCTTT
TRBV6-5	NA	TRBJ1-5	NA	CAAGSGVGQPQHF	TGTGCAGCAGGGTCAGGGGTCGGTCAGCCCCAGCATTTT
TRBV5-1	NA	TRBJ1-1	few	CASSLDVAKVIAFF	TGCGCCAGCAGCTTGGATGTGGCTAAGGTAATAGCTTTCTTT
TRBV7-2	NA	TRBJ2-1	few	CASTPWGATYNEQFF	TGTGCCAGCACTCCATGGGGTGCTACGTACAATGAGCAGTTCTTC
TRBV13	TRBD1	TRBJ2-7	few	CASSGATGSGEQYF	TGTGCCAGCAGCGGGGCGACAGGGTCGGGCGAGCAGTACTTC
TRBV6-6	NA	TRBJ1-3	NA	CASSYEVSGNTIYF	TGTGCCAGCAGTTACGAGGTCTCTGGAAACACCATATATTTT
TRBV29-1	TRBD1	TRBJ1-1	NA	CSAGGQVNTEAFF	TGCAGCGCTGGGGGACAGGTGAACACTGAAGCTTTCTTT
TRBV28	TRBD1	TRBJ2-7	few	CASSSPGQTSYEQYF	TGTGCCAGCAGCTCCCCGGGACAGACAAGCTACGAGCAGTACTTC
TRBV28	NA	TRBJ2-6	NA	CASSSGQTSGANVLTF	TGTGCCAGCAGTTCCGGACAGACCTCTGGGGCCAACGTCCTGACTTTC
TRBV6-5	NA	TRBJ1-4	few	CASSYSRETNEKLFF	TGTGCCAGCAGTTACAGTAGGGAAACTAATGAAAAACTGTTTTTT
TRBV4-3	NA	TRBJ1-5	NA	CASSQGVNQPQHF	TGCGCCAGCAGCCAGGGGGTCAATCAGCCCCAGCATTTT
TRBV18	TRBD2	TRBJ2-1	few	CASSPPLRLAGAYSYNEQFF	TGTGCCAGCTCACCGCCCCTGAGACTAGCGGGAGCCTACTCCTACAATGAGCAGTTCTTC
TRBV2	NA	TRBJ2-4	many	CASSGGSTRAKNIQYF	TGTGCCAGCAGTGGTGGCAGCACCCGAGCCAAAAACATTCAGTACTTC
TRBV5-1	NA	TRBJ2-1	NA	CASSGLTYNEQFF	TGCGCCAGCAGCGGTTTAACCTACAATGAGCAGTTCTTC
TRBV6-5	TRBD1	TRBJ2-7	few	CASRTGAYEQYF	TGTGCCAGCAGGACAGGGGCCTACGAGCAGTACTTC
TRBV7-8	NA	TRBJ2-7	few	CASSLDPQGSYEQYF	TGTGCCAGCAGCTTAGATCCCCAGGGATCCTACGAGCAGTACTTC
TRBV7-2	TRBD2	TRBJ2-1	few	CASSLALAGTTYNEQFF	TGTGCCAGCAGCTTAGCTTTGGCGGGGACTACCTACAATGAGCAGTTCTTC
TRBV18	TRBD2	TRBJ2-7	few	CASSPRIAGGHEQYF	TGTGCCAGCTCACCTCGAATCGCGGGGGGCCACGAGCAGTACTTC
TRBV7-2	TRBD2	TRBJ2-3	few	CASSLRGGIDTQYF	TGTGCCAGCAGCTTAAGGGGAGGGATAGATACGCAGTATTTT
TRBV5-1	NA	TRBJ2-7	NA	CASSLRPGTLGEQYF	TGCGCCAGCAGCTTGCGGCCAGGAACCCTGGGCGAGCAGTACTTC
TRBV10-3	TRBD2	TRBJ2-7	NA	CAISDPGLASYEQYF	TGTGCCATCAGTGACCCGGGACTAGCCTCATACGAGCAGTACTTC
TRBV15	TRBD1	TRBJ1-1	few	CATSAQGGTEAFF	TGTGCCACCAGCGCGCAGGGGGGCACTGAAGCTTTCTTT
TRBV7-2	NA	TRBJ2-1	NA	CASSPLSPRGLDNEQFF	TGTGCCAGCAGCCCACTAAGCCCTCGGGGACTGGACAATGAGCAGTTCTTC
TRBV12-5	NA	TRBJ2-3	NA	CASGLGRRTDTQYF	TGTGCTAGTGGTTTGGGCCGGCGCACAGATACGCAGTATTTT
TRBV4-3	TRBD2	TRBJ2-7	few	CASSQDLAGPAYEQYF	TGCGCCAGCAGCCAAGATCTAGCGGGGCCTGCCTACGAGCAGTACTTC
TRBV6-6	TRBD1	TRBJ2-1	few	CASSRTGGNEQFF	TGTGCCAGCAGTCGGACAGGGGGGAATGAGCAGTTCTTC
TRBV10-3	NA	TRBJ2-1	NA	CAISERDRSTYNEQFF	TGTGCCATCAGTGAGAGGGACCGCAGTACCTACAATGAGCAGTTCTTC
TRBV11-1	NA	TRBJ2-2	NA	CASSFRQGGTGELFF	TGTGCCAGCAGCTTCCGACAGGGAGGTACCGGGGAGCTGTTTTTT